This TCR beta chain stems from a study of T cell responses to AZD1222 COVID-19 vaccine. The CDR3 extends over 14 amino acids. V was clipped by 4 bases and J by 3 bases; unmatched bases: 4. Germline-derived CDR1 and CDR2 are SGHAT and FQDESV (reference sequence). Measured with immunoSEQ multiplex PCR; TCRdb has only the in-frame clones, and not every one. The table has 150,000 to 200,000 clones, approximately 92% seen once. This rearrangement joins TRBV11-1 to TRBJ2-7; 9 nucleotides match TRBD2. The sample was peripheral blood, taken on day 0 of AZD1222 vaccination. This clonotype was obtained from an adult in good health. CDR3 region: CASSSLTSGYEQYF. Written as DNA, the CDR3 is TGTGCCAGCAGCTCCTTGACTAGCGGCTACGAGCAGTACTTC.